These 27 T cell receptor beta chains share one sample of origin, sequenced in a study of blood T cells in healthy people across ages. Combining a sample-barcoded 5' primer with a J-beta primer mix, a second PCR ran for about 7 to 11 cycles. One entry per CDR3 protein, called by TCRdb with MiXCR from the 5' RACE reads. This sample has 1.8 million or so distinct CDR3 sequences, with about 39% found just once. Sequenced input: blood. The source is a human donor in good health.

V and J are TRBV5-1 and TRBJ2-3; TRBD2 matches 10 bases. Losses at the gene ends were 0 bases for V and 4 bases for J; bases not matched to a gene: 11. The CDR3 is 18 residues long. The germline V gene encodes CDR1 SGHRS and CDR2 YFSETQ. CDR3 amino acids: CASSLGLAGGLLSDTQYF. CDR3 DNA: TGCGCCAGCAGCTTGGGTTTAGCGGGGGGATTGTTGTCAGATACGCAGTATTTT.

This clonotype was seen only a few times. This chain joins TRBV7-9 and TRBJ1-2; D remains ambiguous. The CDR3 spans 14 residues. V shed 5 bases and J shed 4 bases, with 14 bases lying between them. CDR1 is SEHNR and CDR2 is FQNEAQ in the germline V gene (reference sequence). The CDR3 protein is CASSVDPSIYGYTF. The CDR3 DNA is TGTGCCAGCAGCGTCGACCCATCAATCTATGGCTACACCTTC.

The chain joins TRBV5-3 to TRBJ2-4; 7 bases are a match to TRBD1. TRBV5-3 is flagged as an ORF with uncertain function. Trimming at V came to 2 bases and at J to 3 bases, leaving 11 bases not matched to a gene. This CDR3 is built from 17 residues. The CDR3 bases are TGTGCCAGAAGCTTCCTTCCACTGGACAGGATCAAAAACATTCAGTACTTC. It specifies CARSFLPLDRIKNIQYF.

This clonotype was seen only a few times. This sequence joins TRBV6-2 or TRBV6-3 and TRBJ2-1; perhaps TRBD1 as D (6 bases). Germline loops: CDR1 MNHEY, CDR2 SVGEGT. The CDR3 is 13 residues long. V was cut by 6 bases and J by 9 bases, with 15 bases left in between. The DNA of the CDR3 is TGTGCCAGCAGGAAATCTAACAGGGTTGAGCAGTTCTTC. Translation: CASRKSNRVEQFF.

The chain carries TRBV5-1 and TRBJ2-5, with TRBD2 matching over 13 bases. The CDR3 totals 16 residues. The V gene's germline CDR1 is SGHRS and CDR2 YFSETQ. The V gene end was trimmed by 2 bases and the J gene end by 5 bases; junction bases not matched to a gene: 6. This chain's CDR3 is CASSLPGTSGVETQYF. The CDR3 nucleotides are TGCGCCAGCAGCTTACCCGGGACTAGCGGGGTGGAGACCCAGTACTTC.

The chain couples TRBV7-2 to TRBJ2-5; D is possibly TRBD1 or TRBD2 (5 bases each). Trimming removed 5 bases at V and 0 bases at J, with 13 bases between. CDR1 is SGHTA, CDR2 FQGNSA, per germline. The CDR3 runs 15 residues. CDR3 in amino acids: CASSLEGRNQETQYF. The CDR3 DNA is TGTGCCAGCAGCCTCGAGGGACGGAACCAAGAGACCCAGTACTTC.

The V call is TRBV20-1, the J call TRBJ2-1; TRBD1 aligns across 9 bases. V dropped 7 bases and J dropped 4; count of bases not matched to a gene: 8. CDR1 and CDR2 (germline): DFQATT, SNEGSKA (reference sequence). The CDR3 contains 14 residues. DNA for the CDR3: TGCAGTGGGACGACAGGGGGGCCTTACAATGAGCAGTTCTTC. This translates into CSGTTGGPYNEQFF.

A few counts support this clonotype. V usage is TRBV10-3 and J usage is TRBJ1-2; 7 positions match TRBD1. The CDR3 covers 15 residues. Trimming removed 0 bases from V and 3 bases from J; junction bases left unmatched: 4. The germline V gene has CDR1 ENHRY and CDR2 SYGVKD. The CDR3 DNA follows: TGTGCCATCAGTGAGTCCCCCGGGACAGACTATGGCTACACCTTC. Protein: CAISESPGTDYGYTF.

V usage is TRBV12-3 or TRBV12-4 and J usage is TRBJ2-7; D gene unclear. With 3 bases removed from V and 7 bases from J, the gap between germline ends came to 16 bases. The CDR3 consists of 14 residues. The CDR3 loop reads CASSFSTSLGEQYF. The CDR3 nucleotides read TGTGCCAGCAGTTTTTCCACGTCGTTGGGGGAGCAGTACTTC.

In its sample, this clonotype was seen a few times. The rearrangement links TRBV7-2 to TRBJ2-1, with 8 bases matching TRBD2. Unmatched junction bases numbered 12, after V lost 1 base and J lost 10 bases. CDR3 size: 16 residues. Germline V gene lookup returns CDR1 SGHTA and CDR2 FQGNSA. The CDR3 DNA reads TGTGCCAGCAGCTTAGTTTCGGCGGGGGGTCTACGGGAGCAGTTCTTC. Protein: CASSLVSAGGLREQFF.

This clonotype was picked up a small number of times. This sequence joins TRBV12-3 or TRBV12-4 and TRBJ2-2; D gene unclear. The CDR3 is made up of 15 amino acids. V gave up 1 base and J gave up 2 bases, with 8 bases separating them. The DNA for the CDR3 is TGTGCCAGCAGTTTAGGGCAGTTCAACACCGGGGAGCTGTTTTTT. Residues: CASSLGQFNTGELFF.

The CDR3 DNA follows: TGTGCCAGCAGTTTAGGTGGCTTGGTGCACTACGAGCAGTACTTC. It encodes CASSLGGLVHYEQYF. The rearrangement joins TRBV28 to TRBJ2-7; no reliable D call. This CDR3 has 15 amino acids. Germline CDR1 and CDR2: MDHEN and SYDVKM. V was clipped by 2 bases and J by 3 bases, with 14 bases between them.

The chain combines TRBV3-1 with TRBJ2-2, with D unresolved. V dropped 7 bases and J dropped 8 bases, with 11 bases sitting between them. Germline assignment: CDR1 LGHDT and CDR2 YNNKEL (reference sequence). This CDR3 region has 12 residues. CDR3 sequence: CASMGRRGELFF. CDR3 coding DNA: TGTGCCAGCATGGGCCGAAGGGGGGAGCTGTTTTTT.

This clonotype turned up a few times. The CDR3 loop is CASTLGTLSTDTQYF. The CDR3 DNA reads as TGTGCCAGCACCCTCGGGACTCTTAGCACAGATACGCAGTATTTT. The genes are TRBV19 and TRBJ2-3; tentatively, D is TRBD2 (6 bases). CDR1 and CDR2 (germline): LNHDA, SQIVND (reference sequence). With 9 bases removed from V and 0 bases from J, the gap between germline ends came to 16 bases. This CDR3 spans 15 amino acids. The whole variable domain, remainder taken from reference TRBV19 and TRBJ2-3, is DGGITQSPKYLFRKEGQNVTLSCEQNLNHDAMYWYRQDPGQGLRLIYYSQIVNDFQKGDIAEGYSVSREKKESFPLTVTSAQKNPTAFYLCASTLGTLSTDTQYFGPGTRLTVL.

This clonotype was found once. The genes are TRBV27 and TRBJ1-6; TRBD1 might be the D (5 bases). The V end lost 4 bases, the J end lost 9 bases, and 10 bases lay between the germline ends. Germline V gene lookup returns CDR1 MNHEY and CDR2 SMNVEV (reference sequence). The CDR3 runs 13 residues. CDR3 DNA: TGTGCCAGCAGTTGGGGACCTGGTTCACCCCTCCACTTT. Residues: CASSWGPGSPLHF.

The chain employs TRBV4-2 and TRBJ2-1; weak D call: TRBD2 (5 bases). The V gene's germline CDR1 is LGHNA and CDR2 YNFKEQ. This CDR3 contains 16 residues. The V end was cut by 0 bases, the J end by 2 bases, with 11 bases between. CDR3 residues: CASSQDRGLAYNEQFF. The CDR3 nucleotides are TGTGCCAGCAGCCAAGATCGTGGACTTGCCTACAATGAGCAGTTCTTC.

The rearrangement links TRBV29-1 to TRBJ1-5, with D possibly being TRBD1 (6 bases). The germline V gene encodes CDR1 SQVTM and CDR2 ANQGSEA. V was pared by 3 bases and J by 4 bases, with 13 bases between. CDR3 length: 14 residues. CDR3 bases: TGCAGCGTTGACTTGGGGGGGGCTAATCAGCCCCAGCATTTT. It is translated as CSVDLGGANQPQHF.

This chain links TRBV6-2 or TRBV6-3 with TRBJ2-3, with a weak D call TRBD2 (6 bases). CDR1 is MNHEY and CDR2 is SVGEGT in the germline V gene. CDR3 length: 13 amino acids. V was clipped by 7 bases and J by 6 bases, with 14 bases between them. As DNA, the CDR3 is TGTGCCAGCACCGTACTAGCAGGGGATACGCAGTATTTT. Residues: CASTVLAGDTQYF.

This chain connects TRBV5-6 to TRBJ2-7, with a tentative D call TRBD1 (5 bases). V lost 2 bases to trimming and J lost 6 bases, with 9 bases between them. CDR3 length: 12 amino acids. The V gene's germline CDR1 is SGHDT and CDR2 YYEEEE. CDR3 residues: CASSFGAREQYF. CDR3 nucleotide sequence: TGTGCCAGCAGCTTTGGGGCCCGCGAGCAGTACTTC. The variable domain in full, completed from reference TRBV5-6 and TRBJ2-7, reads DAGVTQSPTHLIKTRGQQVTLRCSPKSGHDTVSWYQQALGQGPQFIFQYYEEEERQRGNFPDRFSGHQFPNYSSELNVNALLLGDSALYLCASSFGAREQYFGPGTRLTVT.

This chain links TRBV12-3 or TRBV12-4 with TRBJ1-1; no definite D call. The CDR3 has 15 amino acids. The V and J ends lost 3 bases and 5 bases respectively, with 16 bases between them. The CDR3 region is CASSFGWGGRTEAFF. CDR3 nucleotides: TGTGCCAGCAGTTTTGGCTGGGGAGGAAGAACTGAAGCTTTCTTT.

The rearrangement links TRBV5-1 to TRBJ2-5, with 7 bases identical to TRBD1. The J call may be wrong; the DNA end is better matched by TRBJ2-7. Germline CDR1 and CDR2: SGHRS and YFSETQ. This CDR3 comprises 14 residues. The DNA for the CDR3 is TGCGCCAGCAGCCTGGGACAGCAAGGGAACGAGCAGTACTTC. Protein product: CASSLGQQGNEQYF.

This clonotype showed up just a few times. This chain uses TRBV7-2 with TRBJ2-1; D might be TRBD2 (6 bases). Germline V lookup: CDR1 SGHTA, CDR2 FQGNSA. V lost 5 bases to trimming and J lost 8 bases, with 22 bases between them. The CDR3 covers 16 residues. The CDR3 sequence is CASSPIPGRGGHEQFF. The CDR3 DNA reads as TGTGCCAGCAGCCCTATCCCGGGCCGAGGAGGGCATGAGCAGTTCTTC.

This clonotype was counted between two and nine times. The V call is TRBV11-1, the J call TRBJ1-2, with a tentative D call TRBD1 (6 bases). The CDR3 spans 17 residues. Germline V gene lookup returns CDR1 SGHAT and CDR2 FQDESV (reference sequence). V lost 5 bases and J lost 4, with 23 bases in between. For the CDR3, the DNA is TGTGCCAGCAGCCATACAGGGCGAGGGTACTTTCCCTATGGCTACACCTTC. Translating it yields CASSHTGRGYFPYGYTF.

This chain connects TRBV7-8 to TRBJ1-2, with D perhaps TRBD1 (5 bases). V was trimmed by 1 base and J by 7 bases, leaving 13 bases between them. The CDR3 length is 14 residues. Germline loops: CDR1 SGHVS, CDR2 FQNEAQ. CDR3 bases: TGTGCCAGCAGCTTAGAACGGGGGTCCGGTGGCTACACCTTC. Translating gives CASSLERGSGGYTF.

In this sample, this clonotype turned up a few times. J is TRBJ1-5 and V is TRBV20-1, with D perhaps TRBD1 (5 bases). V was shortened by 5 bases and J by 4 bases, with 12 bases between the two germline ends. The CDR3 has 13 residues. Germline CDR1 DFQATT, CDR2 SNEGSKA (reference sequence). In DNA, the CDR3 is TGCAGTGCTCGACCCGACAGAAATCAGCCCCAGCATTTT. Protein product: CSARPDRNQPQHF.

The chain employs TRBV5-5 and TRBJ1-2, with D possibly TRBD1 on 6 matching bases. The V gene lost 4 bases and the J gene lost 4 bases, with 14 bases spanning the gap. CDR3 size: 14 residues. The germline V gene encodes CDR1 SGHKS and CDR2 YYEKEE (reference sequence). The CDR3 sequence is CASSEGGPPYGYTF. CDR3 in DNA: TGTGCCAGCAGCGAGGGGGGGCCCCCCTATGGCTACACCTTC.

In this sample, this clonotype turned up a few times. The rearrangement uses TRBV20-1 and TRBJ2-3; D not resolved. The germline V and J ends were trimmed by 0 bases and 0 bases, with 13 bases remaining between them. CDR1 and CDR2 (germline): DFQATT, SNEGSKA (reference sequence). The length of the CDR3 is 16 residues. The CDR3 DNA follows: TGCAGTGCTAGAGATGGTGGGAACCCTAGCACAGATACGCAGTATTTT. It is translated as CSARDGGNPSTDTQYF.